This T cell receptor (beta chain) appears in the sequencing data of a study of T cells after yellow fever vaccination. Overall study results and limits: Repertoires obtained by FACS sorting could include abundant clonotypes that entered as contaminants from the bulk population. Clones from primary vaccination mostly reappeared after the booster (over 95% CD4, about 88% CD8). Overlap between CD4 and CD8 compartments was detected for a small share of clonotypes.

Per the germline V gene, CDR1 is SGHTA and CDR2 is FQGNSA. Trimming removed 5 bases from V and 3 bases from J, with 23 bases in between. The CDR3 contains 17 residues. By 5'RACE template switching, TCR cDNA was produced, with a universal primer site and UMIs added in the process. TCRdb independently ran MiXCR on the 5' RACE reads; one entry per CDR3 protein. The data show 100,000 to 150,000 distinct CDR3 sequences, roughly 10% seen once. A few counts support this clonotype. Its target is unknown. Material: CD8+ T cells sorted from PBMCs, obtained on the day of the yellow fever booster vaccination. The TCR was taken from a man between 18 and 35 years old who received the YFV17D yellow fever vaccine. The chain has TRBV7-2 and TRBJ2-7; D perhaps matches TRBD2 (7 bases). CDR3 in amino acids: CASSLFGGAERNYEQYF. The CDR3 nucleotides read TGTGCCAGCAGCCTGTTTGGGGGGGCCGAGAGGAACTACGAGCAGTACTTC.